This T cell receptor beta chain was retrieved from a study of blood T cell repertoires in COVID-19. The assay was immunoSEQ multiplex PCR, and TCRdb's table has in-frame clones only and misses some. The data contain roughly 70,000 clones, 88% of them singletons. This clone was observed a few times. This CDR3 region has 16 residues. Germline V gives CDR1 LNHDA, CDR2 SQIVND (reference sequence). V gave up 10 bases and J gave up 0 bases; unmatched junction bases: 6. Sequenced material: peripheral blood. The chain has TRBV19 and TRBJ2-2; 12 bases agree with TRBD2. The sequence came from a human donor in a cohort sampled during active COVID-19. The CDR3 loop is CATRLAGGPNTGELFF. DNA for the CDR3: TGTGCCACCCGTCTAGCGGGAGGGCCGAACACCGGGGAGCTGTTTTTT.